The sequence of this TCR beta chain was determined in a study of blood T cell repertoires in COVID-19. Study-wide context: Acute-phase and convalescent COVID-19 samples originated in the United States, Italy and Spain. PBMCs, B-cell-depleted T cells, or T cells provided the cDNA or gDNA that made up the material.

Per the study methods: Reference gene primer amplification gave estimated nucleated cell counts. Measured with immunoSEQ multiplex PCR; TCRdb has only the in-frame clones, and not every one. The V and J calls and clone size come from that table; D and trimming were worked out from the DNA. Of 200,000 or so clones detected, 65% to 85% appear once; the ten largest clones hold 7.4%. The germline CDR1 and CDR2 sequences are WNHNN and SYGVQD (reference sequence). The CDR3 totals 16 residues. J gave up 7 bases and V 0 bases, and 10 bases lay outside the gene matches. Adults between roughly 18 and 90 years of age took part from under 25 US areas.

The receptor comes from a woman aged 40 to 55 with acute COVID-19. Sequencing was done on a sample of PBMCs or T cells enriched from blood (not recorded which). The chain combines TRBV10-1 with TRBJ2-5, with 8 bases lining up with TRBD1. This CDR3 is CASSESRSGGAGTQYF. The DNA of the CDR3 is TGCGCCAGCAGTGAGTCGAGGTCAGGGGGCGCCGGGACCCAGTACTTC.